A selection of T cell receptor beta chains follows, all from one sample in a study of T cell responses to AZD1222 COVID-19 vaccine. Generated by immunoSEQ multiplex PCR, the TCRdb table keeps only in-frame clones and is missing some. This repertoire shows under 250,000 clones, 85% to 95% found once; its top ten account for roughly 1%. The starting material was peripheral blood, obtained on day 0 of MenACWY control vaccination. All receptors derive from an adult in good health. Each CDR3 is given without its conserved first and last residue. Fields, in order: V gene, CDR3 protein.

TRBV18,ASSGSYEDTEAF
TRBV5-6,ASRRQRNTEAF
TRBV25-1,ASSEGNNEQF
TRBV7-3,ASSPQWKTSGSYEQY
TRBV7-2,ASGIGGYEQY
TRBV5-5,ASSLATGTYGYT
TRBV19,ASKWGTGGWNTEAF
TRBV20-1,SASLGLAGGVDTQY
TRBV5-1,ASSFEGAEAF
TRBV5-1,ASSDGSGRSEKLF
TRBV30,AWSVIQGSSGNTIY
TRBV6-5,ASSDRGETQY
TRBV25-1,ASSGEVQF
TRBV3-1/TRBV3-2,ATGGMGNQPQH
TRBV5-4,ASSLGGNEQF
TRBV27,ASSPLAGANNEQF
TRBV21-1,ASSNTPCNQPQH
TRBV3-1/TRBV3-2,ASSQGGLLLNYGYT
TRBV6-6,ASSYSNAGGGTEAF
TRBV7-2,ASSLGSGGNSPLH
TRBV7-8,ASSLNTVKNEQY
TRBV4-3,ASSQEGNNSPLH
TRBV5-1,ASSGSVRGNSYNEQF
TRBV30,AWRKLAGGNYEQY
TRBV11-3,ASSSRWNTEAF
TRBV6-5,ASSYSRDPRELF
TRBV2,ASSAQGGGQPQH
TRBV5-4,ASSLAGAFSGNTIY
TRBV30,AWSGDSNQPQH
TRBV5-1,ASSSTSGAYSGANVLT
TRBV3-1/TRBV3-2,ASSPVGGNTEAF
TRBV19,ASSTSRYQETQY
TRBV30,AWGRASYEQY
TRBV7-8,ASSHRDRANTEAF
TRBV2,ASSELRGVYGYT
TRBV12-5,ASGSRTSGDSIQY
TRBV7-2,ASSSSSGGGTDTQY
TRBV6-4,ASNLQVARFSGNTIY
TRBV6-6,ASIRGGSYNEQF
TRBV5-4,ASSLGGAIYNEQF
TRBV7-2,ASSLVTGNNSPLH
TRBV9,ASSVTGGALSYEQY
TRBV30,AWSVMGGPNEKLF
TRBV7-2,ASSMRDGYGYT
TRBV6-6,ASGGAGQPQH
TRBV6-4,ASSDSRGSYNEQF
TRBV14,ASSQDNALNTEAF
TRBV12-3/TRBV12-4,ASSFTPDQPQH
TRBV7-6,ASSLRVAGETQY
TRBV5-1,ASRVTGAGTEAF
TRBV6-6,ASSRRKGVEAF
TRBV7-3,ASSPQAAGGYT
TRBV5-4,ASSLGSARVEKLF
TRBV18,ASSPPTGEISGNTIY
TRBV21-1,ASSNGQPQYTTNEKLF